This entry is about one TCR beta chain. Its specificity is not known. Germline V gene sequence: CDR1 SGHKS, CDR2 YYEKEE (reference sequence). The CDR3 consists of 17 residues. J lost 5 bases, V lost 4 bases, and 10 bases had no gene match. The entry originates in a study of siplizumab effects on memory and regulatory T cells. Data came from immunoSEQ multiplex PCR; TCRdb stores just in-frame clones and leaves some out. The repertoire includes approximately 120,000 clones, about 94% of them detected once, and over 0.15% sits in the top ten. Findings and caveats of the study: Whether proliferating Tregs in siplizumab cultures suppress was not functionally confirmed. Naive T cells seemed more diverse than memory cells and seemed major alloresponse contributors. Of the proliferating CD4+ or CD8+ clones, roughly 75-97% lacked a naive or memory phenotype that could be assigned. Fewer alloreactive sequences mapped to unstimulated CD4+ memory cells under siplizumab.

The rearrangement uses TRBV5-5 and TRBJ1-4; TRBD1 aligns across 11 bases. This TCR derives from a human donor in good health. The sequencing input was non-Treg CD4+ T cells sorted from blood. CDR3 bases: TGTGCCAGCAGCCGTCCAATTAGGGACAGGGGGAATGAAAAACTGTTTTTT. Its protein is CASSRPIRDRGNEKLFF.